The 2 T cell receptor beta chains listed next were all sequenced from one sample in a study of T cell repertoires in cytomegalovirus infection. For these TCRs, the target antigens are not known. TCRdb reprocessed the reads with MiXCR, giving one entry per CDR3 protein. The repertoire includes under 150,000 distinct CDR3 sequences, roughly a quarter of them detected once, and around 32% sits in the top ten. What was sequenced was PBMCs, sequenced either directly or after in vitro stimulation (not recorded which). The receptors were sampled from a human donor in good health (CMV status not recorded). Some clones in this sample may be carry-over from other donors' samples.

This chain joins TRBV2 and TRBJ2-5; 11 nucleotides line up with TRBD2. The CDR3 runs to 16 residues. Germline CDR1 and CDR2: SNHLY and FYNNEI. J was trimmed by 2 bases and V by 3 bases; bases with no gene match: 5. Written as DNA, the CDR3 is TGTGCCAGCAGTGATCTGGCTAGCGGGAGGCAAGAGACCCAGTACTTC. It translates to CASSDLASGRQETQYF.

This clonotype was observed at least ten times. The rearrangement uses TRBV6-1 and TRBJ2-5; 8 bases line up with TRBD2. The CDR3 is made up of 15 amino acids. Looked up from germline, CDR1 is MNHNS and CDR2 is SASEGT. The trim removed 8 bases at V and 5 bases at J, leaving 13 bases unmatched. CDR3 loop: CASRLAGGSSETQYF. In nucleotides, the CDR3 is TGTGCCAGCCGTTTGGCGGGAGGTTCATCGGAGACCCAGTACTTC.